This T cell receptor beta chain derives from a study of early T cells in non-severe SARS-CoV-2 infection. Tagging with unique molecular identifiers was applied to individual cDNA molecules. TCRdb fed the 5' RACE reads into MiXCR, producing one record per CDR3 protein. The sample comprises around 59,000 distinct CDR3 sequences, around 11% of which are singletons, and about 4% rests with the top ten. This clonotype was seen only a few times. Trimming cost V 3 bases and J 5 bases; bases outside gene matches: 10. The CDR3 has 16 amino acids. Germline V gene sequence: CDR1 SGHAT, CDR2 FQNNGV. What was sequenced was whole blood. The rearrangement links TRBV11-2 to TRBJ1-1, with TRBD1 matching over 9 bases. The sequence came from an adult who was a healthcare worker with PCR-confirmed SARS-CoV-2 infection or an uninfected control (not recorded which). The CDR3 DNA reads TGTGCCAGCAGCTTCGGACGGGACAGGGTAAAGACTGAAGCTTTCTTT. Translating it yields CASSFGRDRVKTEAFF.